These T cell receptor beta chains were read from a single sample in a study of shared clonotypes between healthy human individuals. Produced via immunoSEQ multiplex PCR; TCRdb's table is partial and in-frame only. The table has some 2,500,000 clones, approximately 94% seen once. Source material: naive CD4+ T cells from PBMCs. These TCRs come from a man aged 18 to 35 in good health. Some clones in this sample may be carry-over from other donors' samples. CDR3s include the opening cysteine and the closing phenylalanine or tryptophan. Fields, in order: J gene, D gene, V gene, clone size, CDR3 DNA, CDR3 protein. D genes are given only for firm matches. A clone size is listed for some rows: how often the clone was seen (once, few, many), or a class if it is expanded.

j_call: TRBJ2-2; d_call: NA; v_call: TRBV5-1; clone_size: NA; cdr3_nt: TGCGCCAGCAGCCCCAGACAAGTTCCAACCGGGGAGCTGTTTTTT; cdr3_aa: CASSPRQVPTGELFF
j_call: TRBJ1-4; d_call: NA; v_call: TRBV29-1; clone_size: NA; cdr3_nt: TGCAGCGTCCGACACCATGGGGTAGGAACTAATGAAAAACTGTTTTTT; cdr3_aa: CSVRHHGVGTNEKLFF
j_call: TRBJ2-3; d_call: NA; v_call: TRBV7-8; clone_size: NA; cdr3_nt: TGTGCCAGCAGCTCTCTCAGGGGTTCAGACACAGATACGCAGTATTTT; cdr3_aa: CASSSLRGSDTDTQYF
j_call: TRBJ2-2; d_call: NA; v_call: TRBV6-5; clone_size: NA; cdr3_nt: TGTGCCAGCAGTTACCAGGGTTTGGTCACCGGGGAGCTGTTTTTT; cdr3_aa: CASSYQGLVTGELFF
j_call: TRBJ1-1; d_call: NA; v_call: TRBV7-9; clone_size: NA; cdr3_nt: TGTGCCAGCAGCTCACGCCCGCGGGGGGACACTGAAGCTTTCTTT; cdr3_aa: CASSSRPRGDTEAFF
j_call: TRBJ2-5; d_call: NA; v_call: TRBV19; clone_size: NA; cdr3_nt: TGTGCCAGTAGTAGGGCCGGGGGCAAGGAGACCCAGTACTTC; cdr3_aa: CASSRAGGKETQYF
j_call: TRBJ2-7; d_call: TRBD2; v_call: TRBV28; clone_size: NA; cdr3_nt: TGTGCCACCACCTACATAGCGGGTTCCTACGAGCAGTACTTC; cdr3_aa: CATTYIAGSYEQYF
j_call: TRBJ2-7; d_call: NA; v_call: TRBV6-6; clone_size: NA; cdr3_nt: TGTGCCAGCAGTTACCGCCCTGATAATGGCTACGAGCAGTACTTC; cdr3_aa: CASSYRPDNGYEQYF
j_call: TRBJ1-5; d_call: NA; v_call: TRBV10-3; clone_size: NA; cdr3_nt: TGTGCCATCAGGGCGGAAGATCAGCCCCAGCATTTT; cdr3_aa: CAIRAEDQPQHF
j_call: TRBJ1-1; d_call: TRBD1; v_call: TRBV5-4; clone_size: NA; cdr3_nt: TGTGCCAGCAGCCTAGGACAGGGTAGCGCTTTCTTT; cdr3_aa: CASSLGQGSAFF
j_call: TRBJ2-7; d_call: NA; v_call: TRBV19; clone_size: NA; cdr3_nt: TGTGCCAGTAGTATTAAGGCAGGGGAAACCTACGAGCAGTACTTC; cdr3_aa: CASSIKAGETYEQYF
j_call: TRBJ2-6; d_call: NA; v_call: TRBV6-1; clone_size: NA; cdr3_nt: TGTGCCAGTTTAAAACGTTCAGCTGGGGCCAACGTCCTGACTTTC; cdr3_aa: CASLKRSAGANVLTF
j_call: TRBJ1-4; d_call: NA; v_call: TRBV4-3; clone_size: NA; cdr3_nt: TGCGCCAGCAGCCAAGATAAAGAAAAACTGTTTTTT; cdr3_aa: CASSQDKEKLFF
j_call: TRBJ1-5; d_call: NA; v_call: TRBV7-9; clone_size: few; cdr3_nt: TGTGCCAGCAGCTCAACAGGGAACCATCAGCCCCAGCATTTT; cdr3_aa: CASSSTGNHQPQHF
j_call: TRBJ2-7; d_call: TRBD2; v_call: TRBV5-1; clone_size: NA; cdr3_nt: TGCGCCAGCAGCCGGGAAGGACTAGCGGGGGCCTACGAGCAGTACTTC; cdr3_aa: CASSREGLAGAYEQYF